One sample yielded the 30 T cell receptor beta chains listed below, sequenced in a study of response to subunit inactivated influenza vaccine. A single record per CDR3 protein comes from TCRdb applying MiXCR to the RT-PCR reads. The table has 800,000 or so distinct CDR3 sequences, approximately 21% seen once. The specimen was PBMCs from blood, collected about 5 days after vaccination. These receptor sequences come from a man between 45 and 60 years old who received an inactivated influenza vaccine.

The chain couples TRBV18 to TRBJ2-7, with 10 bases that match TRBD1. The germline V gene has CDR1 KGHSH and CDR2 LQKENI. V was clipped by 0 bases and J by 4 bases; unmatched bases: 6. The CDR3 runs to 16 residues. In DNA, the CDR3 is TGTGCCAGCTCACCACCGATGGGACAGGGGCCTTACGAGCAGTACTTC. It translates to CASSPPMGQGPYEQYF.

This chain connects TRBV7-2 to TRBJ2-4; tentatively, D is TRBD1 (6 bases). V shed 2 bases and J shed 12 bases, with 14 bases lying between them. CDR1 is SGHTA, CDR2 FQGNSA, per germline. The CDR3 runs to 13 residues. The CDR3 nucleotides are TGTGCCAGCAGCTTACCGGACAGCTATAATCAGTACTTC. Residues: CASSLPDSYNQYF.

The chain recombines TRBV11-2 with TRBJ1-1; 9 bases fit TRBD1. This CDR3 spans 14 amino acids. CDR1 is SGHAT and CDR2 is FQNNGV in the germline V gene. The trim removed 4 bases at V and 6 bases at J, leaving 6 bases unmatched. The CDR3 DNA is TGTGCCAGCAGCTCCCTACGACAGGGGGCTGAAGCTTTCTTT. The encoded protein is CASSSLRQGAEAFF. The whole variable domain, remainder taken from reference TRBV11-2 and TRBJ1-1, is EAGVAQSPRYKIIEKRQSVAFWCNPISGHATLYWYQQILGQGPKLLIQFQNNGVVDDSQLPKDRFSAERLKGVDSTLKIQPAKLEDSAVYLCASSSLRQGAEAFFGQGTRLTVV.

The chain uses TRBV3-1 and TRBJ2-5; TRBD2 matches 10 bases. V gave up 0 bases and J gave up 0 bases; unmatched junction bases: 7. The CDR3 is 18 residues long. CDR1 is LGHDT and CDR2 is YNNKEL in the germline V gene (reference sequence). The CDR3 loop is CASSQDRVLAGYQETQYF. As DNA, the CDR3 is TGTGCCAGCAGCCAAGATCGTGTACTAGCGGGGTACCAAGAGACCCAGTACTTC.

This clonotype was seen more than once but under ten times. The CDR3 DNA sequence: TGCGCCAGCAGCTCAGGACAGGGGGCGCCCGAGCAGTACTTC. This encodes CASSSGQGAPEQYF. This chain connects TRBV5-1 to TRBJ2-7, with 11 bases lining up with TRBD1. Germline V gene data show CDR1 as SGHRS and CDR2 as YFSETQ. The CDR3 is made up of 14 amino acids. V lost 3 bases, J lost 6 bases, and 5 bases stayed unmatched.

In its sample, this clonotype was seen a few times. V and J are TRBV20-1 and TRBJ2-7; 7 nucleotides agree with TRBD1. The CDR3 sequence is 13 residues long. The germline V gene encodes CDR1 DFQATT and CDR2 SNEGSKA (reference sequence). Losses at the gene ends were 6 bases for V and 4 bases for J; bases not matched to a gene: 9. For the CDR3, the DNA is TGCAGTGCCCAGGGGACAGACCTATACGAGCAGTACTTC. Its translation is CSAQGTDLYEQYF.

This chain joins TRBV29-1 and TRBJ2-5; D might be TRBD2 (6 bases). Germline V lookup: CDR1 SQVTM, CDR2 ANQGSEA. Trimming removed 8 bases at V and 2 bases at J, with 18 bases between. The CDR3 length is 14 residues. This CDR3 is CSTRLDTSQETQYF. The CDR3 nucleotides are TGCAGCACTAGACTAGATACTTCTCAAGAGACCCAGTACTTC. Based on the CDR3 plus reference TRBV29-1 and TRBJ2-5, the full variable domain is SAVISQKPSRDICQRGTSLTIQCQVDSQVTMMFWYRQQPGQSLTLIATANQGSEATYESGFVIDKFPISRPNLTFSTLTVSNMSPEDSSIYLCSTRLDTSQETQYFGPGTRLLVL.

The chain recombines TRBV6-2 or TRBV6-3 with TRBJ2-5, with TRBD1 matching over 7 bases. The germline gives CDR1 MNHEY, CDR2 SVGEGT. There are 15 residues in the CDR3. The ends lost 7 bases at V and 5 bases at J; junction bases unmatched: 13. The CDR3 sequence: CASTNPYRGRETQYF. CDR3 coding DNA: TGTGCCAGCACGAACCCCTACAGGGGCCGGGAGACCCAGTACTTC.

V usage is TRBV6-1 and J usage is TRBJ2-7; 7 nucleotides align to TRBD2. V lost 3 bases, J lost 0 bases, and 11 bases stayed unmatched. The CDR3 is 17 residues long. Per the germline V gene, CDR1 is MNHNS and CDR2 is SASEGT. CDR3 in DNA: TGTGCCAGCAGTGATTCAGCCCTTGCGGGGGACTCCTACGAGCAGTACTTC. This sequence encodes CASSDSALAGDSYEQYF.

The V and J genes are TRBV27 and TRBJ2-3, with unresolved D. The V gene's germline CDR1 is MNHEY and CDR2 SMNVEV (reference sequence). V dropped 5 bases and J dropped 4 bases, with 19 bases sitting between them. The CDR3 runs to 16 residues. CDR3 in DNA: TGTGCCAGCAGTAGGGTAACGTCCTCGTTGGCAGATACGCAGTATTTT. Its protein product is CASSRVTSSLADTQYF.

This clonotype was recorded a few times. V gene TRBV12-3 or TRBV12-4 combines with J gene TRBJ2-5; D may correspond to TRBD1 or TRBD2 (7 bases each). The CDR3 totals 14 residues. Trimming shortened V by 6 bases and J by 5 bases, and 16 bases separated the two germline ends. CDR3 loop: CASRRGGTEETQYF. In nucleotides, the CDR3 is TGTGCCAGCAGACGGGGAGGGACAGAGGAGACCCAGTACTTC.

This clonotype turned up a few times. The V and J genes are TRBV5-1 and TRBJ2-2, with TRBD1 identical over 9 bases. This CDR3 comprises 13 residues. Germline loops: CDR1 SGHRS, CDR2 YFSETQ. The V gene end was trimmed by 7 bases and the J gene end by 4 bases; junction bases not matched to a gene: 2. DNA for the CDR3: TGCGCCAGCGGGGGACAGGGCACCGGGGAGCTGTTTTTT. Encoded protein: CASGGQGTGELFF.

The V call is TRBV15, the J call TRBJ2-7, with 7 bases matching TRBD1. V trimming: 5 bases; J trimming: 5 bases; junction bases outside the gene matches: 9. CDR1 is LNHNV, CDR2 YYDKDF, per germline (reference sequence). The CDR3 contains 14 residues. In DNA, the CDR3 is TGTGCCACCAGCCGACAGGGACCGTGGCACGAGCAGTACTTC. Its translation: CATSRQGPWHEQYF. Using reference TRBV15 and TRBJ2-7 for the parts outside the CDR3, the full variable domain is DAMVIQNPRYQVTQFGKPVTLSCSQTLNHNVMYWYQQKSSQAPKLLFHYYDKDFNNEADTPDNFQSRRPNTSFCFLDIRSPGLGDTAMYLCATSRQGPWHEQYFGPGTRLTVT.

V usage is TRBV9 and J usage is TRBJ2-1, with 8 bases identical to TRBD2. Unmatched junction bases numbered 10, after V lost 3 bases and J lost 5 bases. This CDR3 contains 16 residues. Germline assignment: CDR1 SGDLS and CDR2 YYNGEE. CDR3 bases: TGTGCCAGCAGCGCCACTAGCGGTAAGCCCCACAATGAGCAGTTCTTC. Translating gives CASSATSGKPHNEQFF.

V usage is TRBV6-6 and J usage is TRBJ2-7; the D gene could be TRBD1 or TRBD2 (5 bases each). Germline CDR1 and CDR2: MNHNY and SVGAGI (reference sequence). The CDR3 runs 10 residues. The V end lost 8 bases, the J end lost 6 bases, and 8 bases lay between the germline ends. CDR3 sequence: CASAGTEQYF. CDR3 coding DNA: TGTGCCAGCGCAGGGACCGAGCAGTACTTC.

CDR3 coding DNA: TGTGCCAGCAGTCCCTCAACCGGAGGTTCTTCACCCCTCCACTTT. Translating gives CASSPSTGGSSPLHF. V usage is TRBV27 and J usage is TRBJ1-6; D is undetermined. The germline V gene encodes CDR1 MNHEY and CDR2 SMNVEV (reference sequence). The V gene lost 5 bases and the J gene lost 9 bases, with 17 bases spanning the gap. The CDR3 loop spans 15 amino acids.

This clonotype was seen a handful of times. The V and J genes are TRBV20-1 and TRBJ2-5; D is undetermined. Germline V CDR1 and CDR2: DFQATT, SNEGSKA (reference sequence). V was clipped by 3 bases and J by 4 bases, with 9 bases between them. This CDR3 region has 12 residues. The CDR3: CSASLHVETQYF. The CDR3 DNA follows: TGCAGTGCTAGTCTCCATGTAGAGACCCAGTACTTC.

The chain combines TRBV6-9 with TRBJ2-3; 10 bases align to TRBD2. Germline CDR1 MNHGY, CDR2 SVAAGI. Trimming at V came to 8 bases and at J to 5 bases, leaving 13 bases not matched to a gene. The CDR3 is made up of 16 amino acids. The chain's CDR3 is CASPLAGAGWQDTQYF. The CDR3 bases are TGTGCCAGCCCGCTAGCGGGAGCGGGATGGCAAGATACGCAGTATTTT.

The chain combines TRBV6-2 or TRBV6-3 with TRBJ2-1; D is perhaps TRBD2 (6 bases). The CDR3 totals 18 residues. Germline-derived CDR1 and CDR2 are MNHEY and SVGEGT. The ends were cut back, 0 bases at V and 0 bases at J, with 15 bases in the middle. DNA of the CDR3: TGTGCCAGCAGTTACTCGGGGGGAATCCTTGCCTCCTACAATGAGCAGTTCTTC. It translates to CASSYSGGILASYNEQFF.

This clonotype was seen only a few times. This chain joins TRBV7-2 and TRBJ2-5; TRBD1 is a possible D gene (5 bases). V lost 3 bases, J lost 1 base, and 9 bases lay in between. The CDR3 extends over 14 amino acids. Germline CDR1 reads SGHTA; CDR2 reads FQGNSA. The CDR3, as DNA: TGTGCCAGCAGCTTGACAGACCCCCAAGAGACCCAGTACTTC. This sequence encodes CASSLTDPQETQYF. The complete variable domain, with remaining parts taken from reference TRBV7-2 and TRBJ2-5, reads GAGVSQSPSNKVTEKGKDVELRCDPISGHTALYWYRQSLGQGLEFLIYFQGNSAPDKSGLPSDRFSAERTGGSVSTLTIQRTQQEDSAVYLCASSLTDPQETQYFGPGTRLLVL.

This clonotype was found a few times. V and J are TRBV20-1 and TRBJ2-3, with 10 bases fitting TRBD2. The CDR3 contains 16 residues. Losses at the gene ends were 7 bases for V and 0 bases for J; bases not matched to a gene: 10. CDR1 is DFQATT, CDR2 SNEGSKA, per germline (reference sequence). CDR3 loop: CSVVPSGRESTDTQYF. DNA for the CDR3: TGCAGTGTCGTACCTAGCGGGAGAGAAAGCACAGATACGCAGTATTTT.

This clonotype was detected many times. V is TRBV5-5 and J is TRBJ2-7, with no clear D. This CDR3 region has 12 residues. The germline gives CDR1 SGHKS, CDR2 YYEKEE (reference sequence). V lost 4 bases and J 2 bases, leaving 7 bases between the germline ends. Here the CDR3 DNA reads TGTGCCAGCAGCGAACGGACCTACGAGCAGTACTTC. It codes for CASSERTYEQYF.

The chain couples TRBV28 to TRBJ2-7; D assignment may be TRBD1 or TRBD2 (5 bases each). The V gene lost 1 base and the J gene lost 4 bases, with 17 bases spanning the gap. This CDR3 is built from 16 residues. CDR1 and CDR2 from the germline V gene are MDHEN and SYDVKM. CDR3 amino acids: CASSLFGTGLEYEQYF. The CDR3 DNA follows: TGTGCCAGCAGTTTATTTGGGACCGGCCTGGAGTACGAGCAGTACTTC. The variable domain in full, with the rest retrieved from reference TRBV28 and TRBJ2-7, is DVKVTQSSRYLVKRTGEKVFLECVQDMDHENMFWYRQDPGLGLRLIYFSYDVKMKEKGDIPEGYSVSREKKERFSLILESASTNQTSMYLCASSLFGTGLEYEQYFGPGTRLTVT.

The sample holds many counts of this clonotype. The CDR3 here is CASSDEFPSWAYGYTF. The CDR3 DNA sequence: TGTGCCAGCAGCGACGAATTCCCCAGTTGGGCCTATGGCTACACCTTC. The rearrangement joins TRBV9 to TRBJ1-2, with D uncertain. The germline V gene encodes CDR1 SGDLS and CDR2 YYNGEE. Trimming stripped 3 bases from V and 4 bases from J, with 19 bases between. The CDR3 is made up of 16 amino acids.

V usage is TRBV20-1 and J usage is TRBJ2-5, with 7 bases that match TRBD2. Germline CDR1 reads DFQATT; CDR2 reads SNEGSKA (reference sequence). This CDR3 spans 12 amino acids. With 5 bases clipped from V and 5 bases from J, the junction kept 5 bases outside the gene matches. The CDR3, as DNA: TGCAGTGCTGGAGCGGGATTCGAGACCCAGTACTTC. This codes for CSAGAGFETQYF.

The V call is TRBV7-9, the J call TRBJ2-2; D remains ambiguous. The CDR3 is 13 residues long. Germline V gene lookup returns CDR1 SEHNR and CDR2 FQNEAQ (reference sequence). V shed 5 bases and J shed 5 bases, with 9 bases lying between them. The CDR3 loop is CASSRKGTGELFF. CDR3 coding DNA: TGTGCCAGCAGCCGAAAAGGGACCGGGGAGCTGTTTTTT.

The chain combines TRBV5-6 with TRBJ1-2, with D unclear. The CDR3 contains 12 residues. Germline V gene sequence: CDR1 SGHDT, CDR2 YYEEEE. V dropped 4 bases and J dropped 3 bases, with 7 bases sitting between them. The CDR3 sequence: CASSRIHYGYTF. The CDR3 DNA follows: TGTGCCAGCAGCAGGATCCACTATGGCTACACCTTC.

In its sample, this clonotype was seen a few times. V is TRBV7-3 and J is TRBJ2-7; possibly TRBD1 for D (5 bases). Germline V gene data show CDR1 as SGHTA and CDR2 as FQGTGA. V was shortened by 1 base and J by 2 bases, with 12 bases between the two germline ends. CDR3 size: 15 residues. CDR3 residues: CASSLNAGKAYEQYF. CDR3 bases: TGTGCCAGCAGCTTAAATGCAGGGAAAGCCTACGAGCAGTACTTC.

V is TRBV10-3 and J is TRBJ1-5, with D possibly matching TRBD1 (5 bases). In germline, CDR1 is ENHRY, CDR2 SYGVKD. The CDR3 extends over 15 amino acids. V dropped 4 bases and J dropped 0 bases, with 10 bases sitting between them. The CDR3 DNA is TGTGCCATCAGTGGATCAGGGAATAGCAATCAGCCCCAGCATTTT. Protein sequence: CAISGSGNSNQPQHF.

This clonotype was observed a single time. The V call is TRBV7-9, the J call TRBJ2-1; a weak D match, TRBD2 (6 bases). V lost 5 bases and J lost 5, with 16 bases in between. Looked up from germline, CDR1 is SEHNR and CDR2 is FQNEAQ (reference sequence). This CDR3 is built from 15 residues. CDR3 DNA sequence: TGTGCCAGCAGCACGGGACTCCTGGACCACAATGAGCAGTTCTTC. Protein product: CASSTGLLDHNEQFF.